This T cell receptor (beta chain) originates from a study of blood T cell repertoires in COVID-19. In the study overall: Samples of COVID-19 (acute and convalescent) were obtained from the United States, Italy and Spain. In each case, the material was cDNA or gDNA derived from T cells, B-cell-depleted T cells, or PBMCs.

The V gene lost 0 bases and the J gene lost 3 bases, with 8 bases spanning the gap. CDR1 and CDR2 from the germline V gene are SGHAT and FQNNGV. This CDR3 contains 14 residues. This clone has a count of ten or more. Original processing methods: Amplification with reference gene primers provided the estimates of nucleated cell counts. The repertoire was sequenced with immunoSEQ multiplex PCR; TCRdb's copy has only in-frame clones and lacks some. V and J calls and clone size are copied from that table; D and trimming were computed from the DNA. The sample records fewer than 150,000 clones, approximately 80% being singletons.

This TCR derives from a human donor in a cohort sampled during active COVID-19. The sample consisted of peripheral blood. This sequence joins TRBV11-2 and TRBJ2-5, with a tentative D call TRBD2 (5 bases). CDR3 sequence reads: CASSLDRTEETQYF. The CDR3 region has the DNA TGTGCCAGCAGCTTAGATCGGACTGAAGAGACCCAGTACTTC.